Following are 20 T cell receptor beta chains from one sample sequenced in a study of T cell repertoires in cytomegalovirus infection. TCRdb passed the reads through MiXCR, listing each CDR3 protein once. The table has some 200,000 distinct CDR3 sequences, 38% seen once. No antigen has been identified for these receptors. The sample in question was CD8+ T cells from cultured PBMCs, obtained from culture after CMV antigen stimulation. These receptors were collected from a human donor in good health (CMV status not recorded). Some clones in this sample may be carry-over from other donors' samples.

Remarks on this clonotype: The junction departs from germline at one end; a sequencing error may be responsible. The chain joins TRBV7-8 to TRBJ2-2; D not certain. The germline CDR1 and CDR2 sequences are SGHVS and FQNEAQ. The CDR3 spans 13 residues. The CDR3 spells CANSLRNTGELFF. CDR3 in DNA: TGTGCCAACAGCTTGCGGAACACCGGGGAGCTGTTTTTT.

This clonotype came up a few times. In DNA, the CDR3 is TGTGCCAGCAGCCAAGATCGCGGCGAGCAGTTCTTC. It specifies CASSQDRGEQFF. The rearrangement joins TRBV4-2 to TRBJ2-1; D remains ambiguous. The germline V gene has CDR1 LGHNA and CDR2 YNFKEQ. V dropped 0 bases and J dropped 10 bases, with 7 bases sitting between them. This CDR3 region has 12 residues.

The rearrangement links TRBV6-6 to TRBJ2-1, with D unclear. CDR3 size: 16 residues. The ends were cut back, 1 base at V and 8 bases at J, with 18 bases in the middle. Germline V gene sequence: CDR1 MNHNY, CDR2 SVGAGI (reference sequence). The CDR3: CASSYFQEGPQHEQFF. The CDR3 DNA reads TGTGCCAGCAGTTACTTTCAGGAAGGCCCACAACATGAGCAGTTCTTC.

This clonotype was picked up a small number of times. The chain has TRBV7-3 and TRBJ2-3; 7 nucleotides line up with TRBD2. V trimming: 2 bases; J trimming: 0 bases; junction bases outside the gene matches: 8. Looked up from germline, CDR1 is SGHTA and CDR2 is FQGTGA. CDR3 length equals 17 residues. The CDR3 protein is CASSLGRGVPSTDTQYF. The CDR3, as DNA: TGTGCCAGCAGCTTAGGCCGGGGGGTCCCCAGCACAGATACGCAGTATTTT.

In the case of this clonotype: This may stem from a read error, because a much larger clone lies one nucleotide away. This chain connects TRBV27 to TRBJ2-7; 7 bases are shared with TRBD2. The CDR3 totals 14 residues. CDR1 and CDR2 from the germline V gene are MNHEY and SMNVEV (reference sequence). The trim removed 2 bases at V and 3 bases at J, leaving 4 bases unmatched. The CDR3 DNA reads TGTGCCAGCAGTTTACGGGAGGACCGCTACGAGCAGTACTTC. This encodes CASSLREDRYEQYF.

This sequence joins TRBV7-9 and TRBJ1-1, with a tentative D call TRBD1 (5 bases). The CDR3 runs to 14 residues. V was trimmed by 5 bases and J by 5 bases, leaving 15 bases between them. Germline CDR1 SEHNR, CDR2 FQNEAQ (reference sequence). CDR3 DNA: TGTGCCAGCAGCCCCGGAGGGGCTTGGACTGAAGCTTTCTTT. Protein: CASSPGGAWTEAFF.

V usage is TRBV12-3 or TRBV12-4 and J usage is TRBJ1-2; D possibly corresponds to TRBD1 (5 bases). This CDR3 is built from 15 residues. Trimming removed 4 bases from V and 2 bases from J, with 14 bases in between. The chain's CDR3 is CASSSTGTANYGYTF. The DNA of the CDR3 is TGTGCCAGCAGTTCGACCGGGACCGCAAACTATGGCTACACCTTC.

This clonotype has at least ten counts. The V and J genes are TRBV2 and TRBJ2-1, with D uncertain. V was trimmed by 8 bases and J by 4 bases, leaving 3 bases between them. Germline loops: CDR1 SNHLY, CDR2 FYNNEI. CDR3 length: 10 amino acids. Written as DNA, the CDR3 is TGTGCCAGCTTGTACAATGAGCAGTTCTTC. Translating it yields CASLYNEQFF.

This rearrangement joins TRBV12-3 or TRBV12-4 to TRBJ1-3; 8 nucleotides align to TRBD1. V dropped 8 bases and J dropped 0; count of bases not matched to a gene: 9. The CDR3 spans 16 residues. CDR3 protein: CASGYTGGLSGNTIYF. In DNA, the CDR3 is TGTGCCAGCGGATATACAGGGGGTCTCTCTGGAAACACCATATATTTT.

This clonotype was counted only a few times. For the CDR3, the DNA is TGTGCCAGCAGCTTAGGGACTAGCGGGAGGTATGAGCAGTTCTTC. This codes for CASSLGTSGRYEQFF. This chain connects TRBV7-9 to TRBJ2-1; 14 bases fit TRBD2. The germline V gene has CDR1 SEHNR and CDR2 FQNEAQ (reference sequence). The CDR3 extends over 15 amino acids. J was trimmed by 8 bases and V by 1 base; bases with no gene match: 1. Based on the CDR3 plus reference TRBV7-9 and TRBJ2-1, the full variable domain is DTGVSQNPRHKITKRGQNVTFRCDPISEHNRLYWYRQTLGQGPEFLTYFQNEAQLEKSRLLSDRFSAERPKGSFSTLEIQRTEQGDSAMYLCASSLGTSGRYEQFFGPGTRLTVL.

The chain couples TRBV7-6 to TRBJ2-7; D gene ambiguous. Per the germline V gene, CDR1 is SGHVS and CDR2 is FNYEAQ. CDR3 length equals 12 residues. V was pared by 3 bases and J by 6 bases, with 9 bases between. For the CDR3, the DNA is TGTGCCAGCAGCTTCGACAATGGCGAGCAGTACTTC. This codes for CASSFDNGEQYF. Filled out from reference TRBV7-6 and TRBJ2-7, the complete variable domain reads GAGVSQSPRYKVTKRGQDVALRCDPISGHVSLYWYRQALGQGPEFLTYFNYEAQQDKSGLPNDRFSAERPEGSISTLTIQRTEQRDSAMYRCASSFDNGEQYFGPGTRLTVT.

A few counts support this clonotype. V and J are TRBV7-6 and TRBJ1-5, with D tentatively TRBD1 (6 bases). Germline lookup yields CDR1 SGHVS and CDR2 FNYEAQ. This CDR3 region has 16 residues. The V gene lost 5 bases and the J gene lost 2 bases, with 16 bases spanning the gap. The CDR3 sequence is CASSQGSRGGNQPQHF. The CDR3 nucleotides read TGTGCCAGCAGCCAGGGGTCTCGAGGGGGCAATCAGCCCCAGCATTTT.

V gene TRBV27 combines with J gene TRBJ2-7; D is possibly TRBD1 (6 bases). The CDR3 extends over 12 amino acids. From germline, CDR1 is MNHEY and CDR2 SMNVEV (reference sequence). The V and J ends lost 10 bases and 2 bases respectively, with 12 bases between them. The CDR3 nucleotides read TGTGCCATACCACAGGGACCCTACGAGCAGTACTTC. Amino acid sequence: CAIPQGPYEQYF.

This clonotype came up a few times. The CDR3 sequence: CASVDGNTGELFF. In DNA form, the CDR3 reads TGTGCTAGTGTGGACGGGAACACCGGGGAGCTGTTTTTT. The J gene is TRBJ2-2, the V gene TRBV12-5, with D uncertain. V was cut by 7 bases and J by 1 base, with 7 bases left in between. From germline, CDR1 is LGHNT and CDR2 FRNRAP. The CDR3 consists of 13 residues.

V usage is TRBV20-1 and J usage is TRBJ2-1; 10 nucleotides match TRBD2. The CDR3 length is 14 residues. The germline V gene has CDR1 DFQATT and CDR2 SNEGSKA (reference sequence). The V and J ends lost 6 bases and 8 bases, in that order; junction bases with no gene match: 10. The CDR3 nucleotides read TGCAGTGCGCCCCCTAGCGGGAGCATCGATGAGCAGTTCTTC. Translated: CSAPPSGSIDEQFF.

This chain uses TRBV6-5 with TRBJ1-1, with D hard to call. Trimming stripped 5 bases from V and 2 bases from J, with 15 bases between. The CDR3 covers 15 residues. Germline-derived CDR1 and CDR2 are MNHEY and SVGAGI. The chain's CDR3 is CASSGSFGSNTEAFF. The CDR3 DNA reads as TGTGCCAGCAGTGGATCTTTTGGGTCAAACACTGAAGCTTTCTTT.

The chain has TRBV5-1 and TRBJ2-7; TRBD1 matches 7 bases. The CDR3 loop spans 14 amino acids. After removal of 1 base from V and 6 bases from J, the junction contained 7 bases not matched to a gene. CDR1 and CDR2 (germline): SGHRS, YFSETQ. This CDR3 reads CASSLPRQGSEQYF. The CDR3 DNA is TGCGCCAGCAGCTTGCCGCGACAGGGTTCCGAGCAGTACTTC.

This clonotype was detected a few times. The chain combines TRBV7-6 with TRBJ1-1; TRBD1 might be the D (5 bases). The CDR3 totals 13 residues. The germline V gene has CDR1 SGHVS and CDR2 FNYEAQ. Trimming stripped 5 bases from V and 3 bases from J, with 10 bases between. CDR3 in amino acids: CASSESGYTEAFF. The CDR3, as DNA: TGTGCCAGCAGCGAATCAGGGTACACTGAAGCTTTCTTT.

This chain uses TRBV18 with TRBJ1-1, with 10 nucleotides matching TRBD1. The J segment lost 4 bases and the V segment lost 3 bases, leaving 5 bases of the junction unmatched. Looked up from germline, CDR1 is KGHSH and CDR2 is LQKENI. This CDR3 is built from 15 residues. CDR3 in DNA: TGTGCCAGCTCACCGGGACAGGGGAAGGGCACTGAAGCTTTCTTT. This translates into CASSPGQGKGTEAFF.

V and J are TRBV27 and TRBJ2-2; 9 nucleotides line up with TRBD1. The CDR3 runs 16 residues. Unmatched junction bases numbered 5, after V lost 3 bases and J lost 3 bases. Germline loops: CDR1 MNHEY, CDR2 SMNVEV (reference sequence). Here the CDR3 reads CASSFSGTGYTGELFF. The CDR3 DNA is TGTGCCAGCAGTTTCTCCGGGACAGGGTACACCGGGGAGCTGTTTTTT.